The clone carrying this T cell receptor (beta chain) has more than one count but fewer than ten. These data are taken from a study of T-cell reconstitution after alpha-beta-depleted transplantation in children. This CDR3 is 15 amino acids long. Trimming left V 0 bases short and J 4 bases short, with 13 bases between. Germline loops: CDR1 MNHEY, CDR2 SVGAGI. This sample's TCRbeta library carried unique molecular identifier barcodes. MiXCR, run by TCRdb on the PCR reads, gives a single entry per CDR3 protein. The sample consists of around 500,000 distinct CDR3 sequences, 23% of them appearing once. V is TRBV6-5 and J is TRBJ2-7; D remains unclear. This TCR came from a boy in the first two years of life who had a stem cell transplant for acute myeloid leukemia, so the T cells may come from the graft donor. The sequences come from PBMCs, mostly from graft donor cells, collected 360 days after TCRalphabeta/CD19-depleted stem cell transplant. DNA for the CDR3: TGTGCCAGCAGTTACTCGAGCGTAGGCCCGTACGAGCAGTACTTC. Its translation is CASSYSSVGPYEQYF.